These T cell receptor beta chains were read from a single sample in a study of response to subunit inactivated influenza vaccine. TCRdb re-analysed the RT-PCR reads in MiXCR, keeping a single row per CDR3 protein. The sample yields fewer than 250,000 distinct CDR3 sequences, about an eighth seen once. The sample in question was CD8+ T cells sorted from PBMCs, obtained roughly 5 days after vaccination. The receptor set was obtained from a man in his fifties or sixties who received an inactivated influenza vaccine. Each CDR3 is given with its conserved first and last residue. The order of the fields is V gene, J gene, clone size, CDR3 length, D gene, CDR3 DNA, CDR3 protein. The D gene is left open where the match is weak. Clone size is shown for a subset of rows, as once, few, many or a class of expanded clone.

TRBV2	TRBJ1-2	few	14	-	TGTGCCAGCAGCGACCCTACAGTTTCCTATGGCTACACCTTC	CASSDPTVSYGYTF
TRBV29-1	TRBJ2-2	-	11	-	TGCACCTCACTATGGGGCGGGGAGCTGTTTTTT	CTSLWGGELFF
TRBV4-3	TRBJ2-2	once	13	-	TGCGCCAGCAGCGAATACCTAACCGGGGAGCTGTTTTTT	CASSEYLTGELFF
TRBV6-2/TRBV6-3	TRBJ2-7	-	13	TRBD1	TGTGCCAGCAGGAACAGGGGGCTCTACGAGCAGTACTTC	CASRNRGLYEQYF
TRBV2	TRBJ2-1	few	15	-	TGTGCCAGCAGTGTTCGGGGGGCTTCCTACAATGAGCAGTTCTTC	CASSVRGASYNEQFF
TRBV19	TRBJ2-7	-	14	-	TGTGCCAGTAGTATAGTGGACAGACTTTACGAGCAGTACTTC	CASSIVDRLYEQYF
TRBV6-5	TRBJ2-1	few	11	-	TGTGCCAGCGGAAGGTACAATGAGCAGTTCTTC	CASGRYNEQFF
TRBV12-3/TRBV12-4	TRBJ2-7	-	13	-	TGTGCCAGCAGTTTAGCGAATTTCCGGGAGCAGTACTTC	CASSLANFREQYF
TRBV12-3/TRBV12-4	TRBJ2-1	many	13	TRBD2	TGTGCCAGCAGTGCAGGCGGGGGGGATGAGCAGTTCTTC	CASSAGGGDEQFF
TRBV12-3/TRBV12-4	TRBJ2-7	-	14	-	TGTGCCAGCAGTTTATCCGGGACACCCTACGAGCAGTACTTC	CASSLSGTPYEQYF
TRBV7-9	TRBJ1-1	-	16	TRBD1	TGTGCCAGCAGCCCTGGGGGGGCAGGGGGCCGGACTGAAGCTTTCTTT	CASSPGGAGGRTEAFF
TRBV7-6	TRBJ1-1	few	17	TRBD1	TGTGCCAGCAGCTTAGGTTCAGGGGGCGCGGGGAACACTGAAGCTTTCTTT	CASSLGSGGAGNTEAFF
TRBV4-3	TRBJ1-2	many	13	-	TGCGCCAGCAGCCAAGATCGTCGGGGAGGCTACACCTTC	CASSQDRRGGYTF
TRBV4-1	TRBJ1-5	-	15	TRBD1	TGCGCCAGCAGCCAACACAGGGGAAGCAATCAGCCCCAGCATTTT	CASSQHRGSNQPQHF
TRBV11-2	TRBJ1-1	-	14	-	TGTGCCAGCAGCTTAGAGCCCCTTGGCACTGAAGCTTTCTTT	CASSLEPLGTEAFF
TRBV6-5	TRBJ2-1	-	15	-	TGTGCCAGCAGTTACGGCCGTCGGGCCTACAATGAGCAGTTCTTC	CASSYGRRAYNEQFF
TRBV4-3	TRBJ2-5	few	17	TRBD2	TGCGCCAGCAGCCTAACCTCGGGACTAGCGGGAGATGAGACCCAGTACTTC	CASSLTSGLAGDETQYF
TRBV4-1	TRBJ2-7	few	13	-	TGCGCCAGCAGCCAAGCCCATGGTCGTGAGCAGTACTTC	CASSQAHGREQYF
TRBV20-1	TRBJ2-2	-	13	TRBD1	TGCAGTCCCCGGACAGGGGCCACCGGGGAGCTGTTTTTT	CSPRTGATGELFF
TRBV5-1	TRBJ1-6	-	15	-	TGCGCCAGCAGCTCGGGACGGGGAGGGAATTCACCCCTCCACTTT	CASSSGRGGNSPLHF
TRBV5-1	TRBJ1-2	-	13	-	TGCGCCAGCAGCTCCCCGGTGGAGTATGGCTACACCTTC	CASSSPVEYGYTF
TRBV5-6	TRBJ2-1	few	16	TRBD2	TGTGCCAGCAGCAAGATCGAGCGGGATGCCTACAATGAGCAGTTCTTC	CASSKIERDAYNEQFF